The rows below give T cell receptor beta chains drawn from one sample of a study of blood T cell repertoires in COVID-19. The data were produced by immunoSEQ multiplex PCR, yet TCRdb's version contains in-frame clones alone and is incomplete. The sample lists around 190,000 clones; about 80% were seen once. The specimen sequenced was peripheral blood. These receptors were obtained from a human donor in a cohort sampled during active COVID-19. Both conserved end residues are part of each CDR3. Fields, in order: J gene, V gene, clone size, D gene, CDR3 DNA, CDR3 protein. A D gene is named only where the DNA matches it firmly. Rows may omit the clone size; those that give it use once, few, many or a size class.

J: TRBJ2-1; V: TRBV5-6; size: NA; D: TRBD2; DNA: TGTGCCAGCAGCTTGGATAGGACTAGTCAACACAATGAGCAGTTCTTC; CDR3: CASSLDRTSQHNEQFF
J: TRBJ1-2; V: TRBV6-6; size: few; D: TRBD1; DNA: TGTGCCAGCAACCTCGGGGACAGCTATGGCTACACCTTC; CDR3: CASNLGDSYGYTF
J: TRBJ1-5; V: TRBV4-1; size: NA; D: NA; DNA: TGCGCCAGCAGCCAAGTGGGCGGGTTGGGGTTGAGTAGCAATCAGCCCCAGCATTTT; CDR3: CASSQVGGLGLSSNQPQHF
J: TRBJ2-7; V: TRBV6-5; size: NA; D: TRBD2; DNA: TGTGCCAGCAGGGCACTAGCGGGGGAGTCCTACGAGCAGTACTTC; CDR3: CASRALAGESYEQYF
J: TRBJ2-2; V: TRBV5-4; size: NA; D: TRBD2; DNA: TGTGCCAGCAGCTGGGGGACTAGCGGGACCGGGGAGCTGTTTTTT; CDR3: CASSWGTSGTGELFF
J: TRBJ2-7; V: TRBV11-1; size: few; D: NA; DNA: TGTGCCAGCAGCTCAGCCTACGAGCAGTACTTC; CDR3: CASSSAYEQYF
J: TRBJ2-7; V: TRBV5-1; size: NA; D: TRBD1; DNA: TGCGCCAGCAGCCACATAACAGGGGGCGAAACCTACGAGCAGTACTTC; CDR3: CASSHITGGETYEQYF
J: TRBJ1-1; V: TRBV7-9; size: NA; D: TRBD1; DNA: TGTGCCAGCAGCTCCCGTGGGACAGGTCGCACTGAAGCTTTCTTT; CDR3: CASSSRGTGRTEAFF
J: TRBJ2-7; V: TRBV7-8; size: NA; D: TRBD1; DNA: TGTGCCAGCAGCTCTAGTGGGACAGGGGGATCCTACGAGCAGTACTTC; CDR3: CASSSSGTGGSYEQYF
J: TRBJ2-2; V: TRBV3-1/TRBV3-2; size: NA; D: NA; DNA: TGTGCCAGCAGCCAACCCCGTGGGGACTGGGTCCGAGGGGAGCTGTTTTTT; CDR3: CASSQPRGDWVRGELFF
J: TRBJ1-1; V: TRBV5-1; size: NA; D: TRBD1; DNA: TGCGCCAGCAGCCAGGGACAGGGGATGGAAGCTTTCTTT; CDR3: CASSQGQGMEAFF